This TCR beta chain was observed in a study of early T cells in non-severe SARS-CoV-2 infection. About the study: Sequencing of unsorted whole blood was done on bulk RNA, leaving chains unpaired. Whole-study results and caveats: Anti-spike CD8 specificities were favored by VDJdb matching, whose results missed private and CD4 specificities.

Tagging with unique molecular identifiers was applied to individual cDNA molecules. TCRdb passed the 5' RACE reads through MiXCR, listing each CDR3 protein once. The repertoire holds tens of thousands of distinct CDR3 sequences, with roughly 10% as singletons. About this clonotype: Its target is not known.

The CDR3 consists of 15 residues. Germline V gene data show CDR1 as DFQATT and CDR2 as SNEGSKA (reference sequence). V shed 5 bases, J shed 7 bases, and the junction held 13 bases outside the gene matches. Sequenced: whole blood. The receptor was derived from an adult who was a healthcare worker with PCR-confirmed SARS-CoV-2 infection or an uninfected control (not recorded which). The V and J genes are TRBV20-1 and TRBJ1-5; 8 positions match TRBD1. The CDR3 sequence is CSASDTRGLGQPQHF. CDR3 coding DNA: TGCAGTGCTTCTGACACCAGGGGGCTAGGACAGCCCCAGCATTTT.